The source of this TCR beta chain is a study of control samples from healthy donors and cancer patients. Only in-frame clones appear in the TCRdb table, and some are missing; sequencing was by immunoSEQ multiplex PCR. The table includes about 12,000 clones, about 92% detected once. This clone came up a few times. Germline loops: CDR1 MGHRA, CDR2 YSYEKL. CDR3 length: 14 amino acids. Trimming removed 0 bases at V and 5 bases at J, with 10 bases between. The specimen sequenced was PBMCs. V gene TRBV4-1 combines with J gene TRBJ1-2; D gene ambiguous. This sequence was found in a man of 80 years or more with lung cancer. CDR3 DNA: TGCGCCAGCAGCCAAGAAAGGGCCTGGTATGGCTACACCTTC. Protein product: CASSQERAWYGYTF.